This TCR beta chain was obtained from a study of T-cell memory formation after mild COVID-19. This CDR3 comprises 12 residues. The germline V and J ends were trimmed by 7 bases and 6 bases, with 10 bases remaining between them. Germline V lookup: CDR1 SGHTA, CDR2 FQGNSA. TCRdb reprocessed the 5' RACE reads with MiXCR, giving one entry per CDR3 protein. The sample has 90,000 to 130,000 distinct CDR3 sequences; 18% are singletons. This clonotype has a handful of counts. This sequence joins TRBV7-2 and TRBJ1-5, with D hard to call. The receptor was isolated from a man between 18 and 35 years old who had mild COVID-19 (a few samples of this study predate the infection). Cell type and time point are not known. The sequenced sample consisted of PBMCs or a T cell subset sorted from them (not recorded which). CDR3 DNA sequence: TGTGCCAGCAAGGGAATGAGTCAGCCCCAGCATTTT. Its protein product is CASKGMSQPQHF.